The text below deals with one TCR beta chain. The antigen is not known. This sample is drawn from a study of neoadjuvant nivolumab and ipilimumab in lung cancer. Study-wide background: Patients got nivolumab 3 mg/kg on days 1, 15 and 29; combination added ipilimumab 1 mg/kg day 1.

Study-level results: Resected-tumor TCR richness correlated positively with pretherapy blood richness. Only a single major-pathologic-response sample was available for clonality analysis. From pretherapy to surgery, tumor richness and clonality rose with dual therapy.

Some clones are missing from TCRdb's copy, which holds only in-frame ones; the method was immunoSEQ multiplex PCR. The sample has approximately 17,000 clones, more than 70% seen once. The receptor was derived from an adult with non-small cell lung cancer. Sequencing used tumor tissue, obtained after neoadjuvant nivolumab, alone or with ipilimumab, at or shortly before surgery.

CDR3 coding DNA: TGTGCCAGCAGCTTTTCCGACAACACTGAAGCTTTCTTT. Translation: CASSFSDNTEAFF. The chain recombines TRBV7-3 with TRBJ1-1; no firm D call. The CDR3 covers 13 residues. With 3 bases removed from V and 2 bases from J, the gap between germline ends came to 7 bases. Germline CDR1 is SGHTA and CDR2 is FQGTGA.